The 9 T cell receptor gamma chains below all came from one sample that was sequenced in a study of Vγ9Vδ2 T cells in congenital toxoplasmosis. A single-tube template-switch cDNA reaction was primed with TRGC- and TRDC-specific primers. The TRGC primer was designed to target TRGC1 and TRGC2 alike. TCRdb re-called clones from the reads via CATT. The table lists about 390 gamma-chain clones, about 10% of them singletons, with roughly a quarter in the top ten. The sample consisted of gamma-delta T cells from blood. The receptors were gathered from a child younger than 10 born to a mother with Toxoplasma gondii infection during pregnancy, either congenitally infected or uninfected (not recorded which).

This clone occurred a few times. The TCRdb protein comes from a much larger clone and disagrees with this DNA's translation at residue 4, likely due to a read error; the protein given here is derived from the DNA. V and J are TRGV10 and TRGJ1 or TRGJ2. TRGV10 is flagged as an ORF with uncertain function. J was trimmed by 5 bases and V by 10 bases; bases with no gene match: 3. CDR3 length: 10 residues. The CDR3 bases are TGTGCTGCGTTGGATTATAAGAAACTCTTT. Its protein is CAALDYKKLF.

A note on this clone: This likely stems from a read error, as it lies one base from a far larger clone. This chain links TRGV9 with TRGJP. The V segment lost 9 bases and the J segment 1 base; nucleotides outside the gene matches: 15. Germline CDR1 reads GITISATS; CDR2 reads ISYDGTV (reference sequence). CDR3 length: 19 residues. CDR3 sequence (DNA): TGTGCCTTGCGGGCTTCCCCGGTAGGGCAAGAGTTGGGCAAAAAAATCAAGGTATTT. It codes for CALRASPVGQELGKKIKVF.

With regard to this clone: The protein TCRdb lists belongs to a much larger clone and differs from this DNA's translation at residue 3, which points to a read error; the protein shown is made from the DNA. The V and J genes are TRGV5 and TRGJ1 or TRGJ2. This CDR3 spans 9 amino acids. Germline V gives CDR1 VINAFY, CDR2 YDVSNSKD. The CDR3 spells CANWGKKLF. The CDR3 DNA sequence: TGTGCAAACTGGGGTAAGAAACTCTTT.

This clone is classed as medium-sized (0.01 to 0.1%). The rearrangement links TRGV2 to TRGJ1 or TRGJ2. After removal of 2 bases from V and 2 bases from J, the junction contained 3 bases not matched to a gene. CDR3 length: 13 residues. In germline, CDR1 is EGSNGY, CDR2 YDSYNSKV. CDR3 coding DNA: TGTGCCACCTGGGACGTCTATTATTATAAGAAACTCTTT. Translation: CATWDVYYYKKLF.

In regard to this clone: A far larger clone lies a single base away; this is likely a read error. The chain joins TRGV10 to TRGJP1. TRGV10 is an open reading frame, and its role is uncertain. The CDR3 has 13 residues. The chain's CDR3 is CAEWDTTGWFKIF. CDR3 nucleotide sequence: TGTGCTGAGTGGGATACCACTGGTTGGTTCAAGATATTT.

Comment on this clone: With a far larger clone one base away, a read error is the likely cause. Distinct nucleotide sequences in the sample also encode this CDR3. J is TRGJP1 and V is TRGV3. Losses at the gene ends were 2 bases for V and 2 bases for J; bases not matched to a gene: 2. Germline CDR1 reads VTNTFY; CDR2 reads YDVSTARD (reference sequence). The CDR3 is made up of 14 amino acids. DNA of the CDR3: TGTGCCACCTGGGACATCACCACTGGTTGGTTCAAGATATTT. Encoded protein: CATWDITTGWFKIF.

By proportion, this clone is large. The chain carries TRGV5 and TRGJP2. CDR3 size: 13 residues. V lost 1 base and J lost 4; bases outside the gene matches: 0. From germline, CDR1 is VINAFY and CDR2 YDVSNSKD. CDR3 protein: CATWDSSDWIKTF. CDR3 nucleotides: TGTGCCACCTGGGACAGTAGTGATTGGATCAAGACGTTT.

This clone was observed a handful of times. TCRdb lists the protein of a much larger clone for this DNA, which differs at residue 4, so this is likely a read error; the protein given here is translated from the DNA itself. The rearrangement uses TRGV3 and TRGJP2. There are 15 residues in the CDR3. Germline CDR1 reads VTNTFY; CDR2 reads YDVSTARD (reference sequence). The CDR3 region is CATCDRRGSDWIKTF. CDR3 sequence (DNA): TGTGCCACCTGTGACAGGCGGGGTAGTGATTGGATCAAGACGTTT.

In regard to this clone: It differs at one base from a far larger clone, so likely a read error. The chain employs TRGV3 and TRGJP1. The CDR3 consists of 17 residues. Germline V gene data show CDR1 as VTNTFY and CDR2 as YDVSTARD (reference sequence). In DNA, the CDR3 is TGTGCCTCCTGGGAAAGGGAGGCGGCGGCCACTGGTTGGTTCAAGATATTT. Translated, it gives CASWEREAAATGWFKIF.